This TCR beta chain is drawn from a study of blood T cell repertoires in COVID-19. Overall study: COVID-19 samples from acute and convalescent phases originated in the United States, Italy and Spain.

Original data processing: Counts of nucleated cells, estimated from reference gene primer amplification, were obtained. Libraries were prepared by immunoSEQ multiplex PCR; TCRdb keeps only in-frame clonotypes and omits some of them. That table gives V, J and clone size, and the DNA gave D and trimming. The sample lists some 200,000 clones, under 90% seen once, with over 4.5% in the top ten. From germline, CDR1 is WNHNN and CDR2 SYGVQD (reference sequence). Trimming at V came to 3 bases and at J to 3 bases, leaving 4 bases not matched to a gene. This CDR3 comprises 15 residues. This clone turned up a few times.

Input material: peripheral blood. The TCR originated in a man at least 80 years old with acute or convalescent COVID-19. The chain uses TRBV10-1 and TRBJ2-2; 7 positions agree with TRBD1. CDR3 sequence reads: CASSDRGYDTGELFF. The CDR3 nucleotides read TGCGCCAGCAGTGACAGGGGGTATGACACCGGGGAGCTGTTTTTT.